These 17 T cell receptor beta chains originate from one sample sequenced in a study of Graves' ophthalmopathy and Graves' hyperthyroidism. Investigators amplified TCR beta CDR3 regions from RNA transcripts. HTBI-primed first-round RT-PCR preceded second-round multiplex PCR. In TCRdb, the multiplex PCR reads were re-called with MiXCR into one record per CDR3 protein. Among 680,000 or so distinct CDR3 sequences listed, approximately 21% were seen once. Sequencing was done on a sample of peripheral blood. These TCRs come from a young woman with stable Graves' hyperthyroidism. Some clones in this sample may be carry-over from other donors' samples.

This clonotype was seen repeatedly, ten times or more. V and J are TRBV5-1 and TRBJ2-7; no clear D gene. The CDR3 has 13 residues. V lost 0 bases, J lost 6 bases, and 10 bases lay in between. The germline CDR1 and CDR2 sequences are SGHRS and YFSETQ. As DNA, the CDR3 is TGCGCCAGCAGCTTGGCCGGTGGTCGCGAGCAGTACTTC. As protein: CASSLAGGREQYF.

This sequence joins TRBV4-1 and TRBJ2-7; 8 positions match TRBD1. Germline V CDR1 and CDR2: MGHRA, YSYEKL. The CDR3 extends over 16 amino acids. J gave up 3 bases and V 2 bases, and 9 bases lay outside the gene matches. CDR3 nucleotides: TGCGCCAGCAGCCAACAGCCGGGACAGGAAAACTACGAGCAGTACTTC. It specifies CASSQQPGQENYEQYF.

The J gene is TRBJ2-7, the V gene TRBV11-2; TRBD2 aligns across 7 bases. With 5 bases clipped from V and 4 bases from J, the junction kept 11 bases outside the gene matches. Germline CDR1 reads SGHAT; CDR2 reads FQNNGV. There are 15 residues in the CDR3. CDR3 nucleotides: TGTGCCAGCAGCCGTTTTGGGGGAGGGCCATACGAGCAGTACTTC. Encoded protein: CASSRFGGGPYEQYF.

This clonotype was seen ten or more times. The V gene is TRBV6-5, the J gene TRBJ2-7, with D unclear. CDR1 and CDR2 from the germline V gene are MNHEY and SVGAGI. CDR3 length: 13 amino acids. The V gene lost 6 bases and the J gene lost 0 bases, with 9 bases spanning the gap. CDR3 protein: CASSPTTSYEQYF. Here the CDR3 DNA reads TGTGCCAGCAGCCCGACAACCTCCTACGAGCAGTACTTC.

This clonotype was seen more than once but under ten times. This rearrangement joins TRBV25-1 to TRBJ1-5, with TRBD1 matching 9 bases. The J segment lost 5 bases and the V segment lost 1 base, leaving 3 bases of the junction unmatched. In germline, CDR1 is MGHDK, CDR2 SYGVNS. The CDR3 consists of 15 residues. The CDR3 is CASSESTGGDQPQHF. The DNA for the CDR3 is TGTGCCAGCAGTGAATCCACAGGGGGCGATCAGCCCCAGCATTTT.

This clonotype showed up many times. This chain connects TRBV28 to TRBJ1-5; a possible D gene is TRBD1 (6 bases). CDR1 and CDR2 from the germline V gene are MDHEN and SYDVKM. V gave up 8 bases and J gave up 3 bases, with 11 bases separating them. This CDR3 has 13 amino acids. In nucleotides, the CDR3 is TGTGCCAGCGGAGGGGGTTCCAATCAGCCCCAGCATTTT. Protein: CASGGGSNQPQHF.

This chain uses TRBV12-3 or TRBV12-4 with TRBJ1-2; no clear D gene. With 5 bases removed from V and 6 bases from J, the gap between germline ends came to 13 bases. CDR3 length equals 13 residues. CDR3 sequence reads: CASSAHRADGYTF. CDR3 nucleotides: TGTGCCAGCAGTGCTCATAGGGCGGATGGCTACACCTTC.

This clonotype has at least ten counts. The gene calls are TRBV27 and TRBJ1-6; TRBD1 aligns across 7 bases. The V and J ends lost 10 bases and 2 bases, in that order; junction bases with no gene match: 8. In germline, CDR1 is MNHEY, CDR2 SMNVEV (reference sequence). CDR3 size: 15 residues. The CDR3 loop is CATRPTGTYNSPLHF. The CDR3 DNA is TGTGCCACCCGCCCGACAGGGACCTATAATTCACCCCTCCACTTT.

The chain uses TRBV7-8 and TRBJ1-1, with TRBD1 as a possible D gene (5 bases). The CDR3 loop spans 13 amino acids. Between the trimmed V and J ends, which lost 3 bases and 4 bases, there was a span of 9 bases. Germline values: CDR1 SGHVS, CDR2 FQNEAQ. The DNA of the CDR3 is TGTGCCAGCAGCTTCAGGGAAGGCACTGAAGCTTTCTTT. Protein sequence: CASSFREGTEAFF.

In this sample, this clonotype turned up once. V usage is TRBV20-1 and J usage is TRBJ1-2; maybe TRBD1 (5 bases). CDR3 length equals 12 residues. V lost 6 bases to trimming and J lost 4 bases, with 12 bases between them. Germline assignment: CDR1 DFQATT and CDR2 SNEGSKA (reference sequence). In DNA form, the CDR3 reads TGCAGTGCCCCAGGGCTGGGCTATGGCTACACCTTC. Translation gives CSAPGLGYGYTF.

This chain joins TRBV6-1 and TRBJ1-6; a possible D gene is TRBD1 (5 bases). The CDR3 extends over 13 amino acids. V lost 9 bases, J lost 7 bases, and 13 bases lay in between. The V gene's germline CDR1 is MNHNS and CDR2 SASEGT. The chain's CDR3 is CASSPGPNSPLHF. For the CDR3, the DNA is TGTGCCAGTAGTCCGGGACCCAATTCACCCCTCCACTTT.

A few counts support this clonotype. With a much larger clone just one base away, this may be a read error. J is TRBJ1-1 and V is TRBV11-2; 7 nucleotides match TRBD1. The CDR3 sequence is 13 residues long. Germline CDR1 SGHAT, CDR2 FQNNGV. The CDR3 region is CASSYDRATEACF. DNA for the CDR3: TGTGCCAGCAGTTATGACAGGGCCACTGAAGCTTGCTTT.

This clonotype was observed at least ten times. V is TRBV7-9 and J is TRBJ1-3; the D is unclear. This CDR3 spans 15 amino acids. The V end was cut by 3 bases, the J end by 0 bases, with 9 bases between. Germline V gives CDR1 SEHNR, CDR2 FQNEAQ (reference sequence). CDR3 DNA: TGTGCCAGCAGCTTTTTACAACGCTCTGGAAACACCATATATTTT. Protein sequence: CASSFLQRSGNTIYF.

The sample holds a few counts of this clonotype. An end of the junction does not agree with germline; a read error may underlie this. V and J are TRBV20-1 and TRBJ2-5, with 8 nucleotides matching TRBD2. Germline CDR1 and CDR2: DFQATT and SNEGSKA (reference sequence). The CDR3 loop spans 16 amino acids. The CDR3: CSARGRREGTAETKYF. The CDR3 DNA follows: TGCAGTGCTAGGGGTCGACGGGAGGGAACCGCAGAGACCAAGTACTTC.

The rearrangement uses TRBV10-3 and TRBJ1-1, with a weak D call TRBD1 (6 bases). Trimming removed 4 bases at V and 4 bases at J, with 16 bases between. Germline V CDR1 and CDR2: ENHRY, SYGVKD. The CDR3 length is 15 residues. Written as DNA, the CDR3 is TGTGCCATCAGTGCGGGAGGGGGGGTTGGCACTGAAGCTTTCTTT. It encodes CAISAGGGVGTEAFF.

This clonotype was found many times. This rearrangement joins TRBV10-3 to TRBJ1-3, with 7 bases aligning to TRBD1. This CDR3 comprises 16 residues. CDR1 and CDR2 from the germline V gene are ENHRY and SYGVKD. The J segment lost 0 bases and the V segment lost 8 bases, leaving 10 bases of the junction unmatched. The CDR3, as DNA: TGTGCCATCTCCCGAAGCGGACAGGACTCTGGAAACACCATATATTTT. This encodes CAISRSGQDSGNTIYF.

This clonotype appeared many times. V is TRBV12-3 or TRBV12-4 and J is TRBJ1-2; D possibly corresponds to TRBD1 (6 bases). CDR3 length: 12 residues. Between the trimmed V and J ends, which lost 2 bases and 10 bases, there was a span of 11 bases. The CDR3 reads CASSLSGASYTF. Written as DNA, the CDR3 is TGTGCCAGCAGTTTATCGGGGGCCTCCTACACCTTC.